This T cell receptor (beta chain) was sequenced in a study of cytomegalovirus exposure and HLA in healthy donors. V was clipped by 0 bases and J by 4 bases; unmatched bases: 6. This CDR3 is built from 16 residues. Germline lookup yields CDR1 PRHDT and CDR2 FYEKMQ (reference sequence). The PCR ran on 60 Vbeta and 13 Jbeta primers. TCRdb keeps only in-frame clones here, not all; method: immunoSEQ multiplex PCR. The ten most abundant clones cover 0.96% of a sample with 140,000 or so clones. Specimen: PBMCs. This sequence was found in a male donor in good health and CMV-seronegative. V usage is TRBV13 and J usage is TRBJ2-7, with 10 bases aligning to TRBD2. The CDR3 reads CASSLGASGSLYEQYF. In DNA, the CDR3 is TGTGCCAGCAGCTTAGGGGCTAGCGGGAGTCTTTACGAGCAGTACTTC.